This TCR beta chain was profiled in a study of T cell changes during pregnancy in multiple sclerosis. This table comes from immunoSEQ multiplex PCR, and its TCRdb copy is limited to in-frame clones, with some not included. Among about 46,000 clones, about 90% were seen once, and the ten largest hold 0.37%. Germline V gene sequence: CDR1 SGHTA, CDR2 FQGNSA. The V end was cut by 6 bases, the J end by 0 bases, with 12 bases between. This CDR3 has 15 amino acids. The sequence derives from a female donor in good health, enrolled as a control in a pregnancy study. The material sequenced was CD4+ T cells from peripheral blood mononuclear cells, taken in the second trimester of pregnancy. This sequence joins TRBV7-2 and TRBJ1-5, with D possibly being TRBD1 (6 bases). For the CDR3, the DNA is TGTGCCAGCAGGCCTTGGGGGCTTAGCAATCAGCCCCAGCATTTT. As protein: CASRPWGLSNQPQHF.